The 27 T cell receptor beta chains in this list originate from one sample, sequenced in a study of early T cells in non-severe SARS-CoV-2 infection. TCRdb reprocessed the 5' RACE reads with MiXCR, giving one entry per CDR3 protein. This sample has roughly 49,000 distinct CDR3 sequences, with 4% to 5% found just once. The sequenced sample consisted of whole blood. These receptors came from an adult who was a healthcare worker with PCR-confirmed SARS-CoV-2 infection or an uninfected control (not recorded which).

This clonotype came up many times. The CDR3 sequence is CASRKESAGGYTF. The DNA of the CDR3 is TGTGCCAGCAGAAAAGAGTCCGCCGGCGGCTACACCTTC. The chain recombines TRBV2 with TRBJ1-2; D is unresolved. CDR3 length: 13 residues. In germline, CDR1 is SNHLY, CDR2 FYNNEI. Trimming left V 6 bases short and J 8 bases short, with 16 bases between.

This clonotype appeared many times. This sequence joins TRBV12-3 or TRBV12-4 and TRBJ2-7, with D unclear. The length of the CDR3 is 13 residues. V lost 4 bases and J 9 bases, leaving 16 bases between the germline ends. For the CDR3, the DNA is TGTGCCAGCAGTTCTGACCTACTGACGGGGCAGTACTTC. It is translated as CASSSDLLTGQYF.

This clonotype has ten or more counts. This sequence joins TRBV24-1 and TRBJ2-3; D is possibly TRBD1 (6 bases). The CDR3 length is 14 residues. The V gene lost 9 bases and the J gene lost 0 bases, with 12 bases spanning the gap. Germline V gene lookup returns CDR1 KGHDR and CDR2 SFDVKD. This CDR3 reads CATSRGISTDTQYF. CDR3 nucleotides: TGTGCCACCTCAAGGGGGATTAGCACAGATACGCAGTATTTT.

This clonotype has a count of ten or more. The chain is built from TRBV20-1 and TRBJ1-1, with 9 bases identical to TRBD1. The CDR3 length is 13 residues. CDR1 is DFQATT, CDR2 SNEGSKA, per germline (reference sequence). V lost 3 bases, J lost 8 bases, and 7 bases stayed unmatched. Here the CDR3 reads CSASGGQGTEAFF. CDR3 nucleotide sequence: TGCAGTGCTAGCGGAGGACAGGGGACCGAAGCTTTCTTT.

The table lists this clonotype with a few counts. The chain combines TRBV19 with TRBJ1-1; TRBD1 matches 10 bases. The V gene end was trimmed by 5 bases and the J gene end by 5 bases; junction bases not matched to a gene: 2. In germline, CDR1 is LNHDA, CDR2 SQIVND (reference sequence). The CDR3 is 13 amino acids. Written as DNA, the CDR3 is TGTGCCAGTAGTCGGACAGGGGGGACTGAAGCTTTCTTT. As protein: CASSRTGGTEAFF.

This clonotype showed up many times. The chain recombines TRBV29-1 with TRBJ2-5; D is tentatively TRBD1 or TRBD2 (5 bases each). The ends were cut back, 4 bases at V and 4 bases at J, with 13 bases in the middle. The germline gives CDR1 SQVTM, CDR2 ANQGSEA. This CDR3 is built from 13 residues. CDR3 bases: TGCAGCGTTGCCCCCGGGACCCGAGAGACCCAGTACTTC. This codes for CSVAPGTRETQYF.

The rearrangement uses TRBV23-1 and TRBJ1-5; D gene uncertain. TRBV23-1 is an ORF, and what it does is uncertain. There are 16 residues in the CDR3. V was pared by 7 bases and J by 9 bases, with 25 bases between. CDR3 region: CASKALVNQPQRPQHF. The DNA of the CDR3 is TGCGCCAGCAAGGCTTTGGTGAATCAGCCCCAACGGCCCCAGCATTTT.

This clonotype has at least ten counts. The rearrangement uses TRBV12-3 or TRBV12-4 and TRBJ2-7; possible D gene TRBD1, 5 bases. The CDR3 sequence is 14 residues long. Trimming took off 5 bases at V and 12 bases at J, with 23 bases between the two ends. In nucleotides, the CDR3 is TGTGCCAGCAGTCCGGACACCGGACGGTCCCTCGGGTACTTC. This translates into CASSPDTGRSLGYF.

In this sample, this clonotype turned up many times. Sequence at one end of the junction differs from germline and may be a read error. The chain is built from TRBV11-2 and TRBJ2-1; no clear D gene. This CDR3 is 11 amino acids long. Germline loops: CDR1 SGHAT, CDR2 FQNNGV. CDR3 amino acids: CASSLFGSLKF. In nucleotides, the CDR3 is TGTGCCAGCAGCTTGTTTGGCAGTTTAAAGTTC.

This clonotype was seen a handful of times. The V gene is TRBV21-1, the J gene TRBJ2-1; the DNA was not compared with TRBD1, the D call given in the table. TRBV21-1 is tagged as a pseudogene. This CDR3 spans 13 amino acids. This CDR3 reads CASPGSTYNEQFF. As DNA, the CDR3 is TGTGCCAGTCCCGGGAGCACCTACAATGAGCAGTTCTTC.

This clonotype showed up just a few times. A much larger clone differs by one base, so this may be a read error. In DNA form, the CDR3 reads TGTGTCAGCAGCTCGGGGTACAAGGGGACTAATGAAAAACTGTTTTTT. It translates to CVSSSGYKGTNEKLFF. The J gene is TRBJ1-4, the V gene TRBV7-2, with D perhaps TRBD1 (5 bases). CDR3 length equals 16 residues. The germline V gene encodes CDR1 SGHTA and CDR2 FQGNSA.

Comments on this clonotype: This may come from a read error, since a much larger clone is one base off. CDR3 nucleotide sequence: TGCGCCAGCGGCCGGTACCGTAGCGGGAGGATACAAGAGACCCAGTACTTC. This translates into CASGRYRSGRIQETQYF. The chain uses TRBV5-1 and TRBJ2-5; 10 bases fit TRBD2. V lost 7 bases and J lost 2; bases outside the gene matches: 14. Germline V gives CDR1 SGHRS, CDR2 YFSETQ. The CDR3 covers 17 residues. Supplemented by reference TRBV5-1 and TRBJ2-5, the full variable domain reads KAGVTQTPRYLIKTRGQQVTLSCSPISGHRSVSWYQQTPGQGLQFLFEYFSETQRNKGNFPGRFSGRQFSNSRSEMNVSTLELGDSALYLCASGRYRSGRIQETQYFGPGTRLLVL.

This clonotype showed up many times. The CDR3 reads CASTPGSGGAQFREQFF. In DNA, the CDR3 is TGTGCCAGCACCCCGGGGAGCGGGGGGGCTCAGTTCCGTGAGCAGTTCTTC. The chain links TRBV6-1 to TRBJ2-1; 10 nucleotides agree with TRBD2. The germline gives CDR1 MNHNS, CDR2 SASEGT. With V trimmed by 7 bases and J by 9 bases, 18 bases remained unmatched. The CDR3 is made up of 17 amino acids.

V usage is TRBV12-3 or TRBV12-4 and J usage is TRBJ2-1; D remains ambiguous. The V and J ends lost 6 bases and 8 bases respectively, with 11 bases between them. The CDR3 is made up of 12 amino acids. CDR3 loop: CASSSSVDEQFF. CDR3 sequence (DNA): TGTGCCAGCAGCTCGTCGGTCGATGAGCAGTTCTTC.

This clonotype was counted at least ten times. The V gene is TRBV7-3, the J gene TRBJ2-1; 12 nucleotides line up with TRBD2. V lost 2 bases and J lost 11; bases outside the gene matches: 10. CDR3 length equals 16 residues. Germline values: CDR1 SGHTA, CDR2 FQGTGA. The CDR3 is CASSLSLAGGPIQQFF. The CDR3, as DNA: TGTGCCAGCAGCTTATCGCTAGCGGGAGGGCCTATACAGCAGTTCTTC.

There are many counts of this clonotype. The CDR3 reads CSARDPTSVGDTQYF. The CDR3 nucleotides read TGCAGTGCTAGAGACCCGACTAGCGTTGGAGATACGCAGTATTTT. The gene calls are TRBV20-1 and TRBJ2-3; 8 nucleotides agree with TRBD2. The CDR3 has 15 amino acids. V was clipped by 0 bases and J by 5 bases; unmatched bases: 7. Germline CDR1 is DFQATT and CDR2 is SNEGSKA (reference sequence).

A few counts support this clonotype. This rearrangement joins TRBV20-1 to TRBJ1-5, with 8 bases aligning to TRBD1. Trimming at V came to 3 bases and at J to 6 bases, leaving 7 bases not matched to a gene. In germline, CDR1 is DFQATT, CDR2 SNEGSKA (reference sequence). The CDR3 is made up of 14 amino acids. CDR3 sequence: CSASTTGVVQPQHF. The CDR3 DNA reads TGCAGTGCTAGTACGACAGGGGTGGTTCAGCCCCAGCATTTT.

This clonotype was observed at least ten times. The J gene is TRBJ2-3, the V gene TRBV7-6; D is undetermined. The CDR3 sequence is 12 residues long. The V gene's germline CDR1 is SGHVS and CDR2 FNYEAQ. Between the trimmed V and J ends, which lost 2 bases and 2 bases, there was a span of 2 bases. CDR3 nucleotide sequence: TGTGCCAGCAGCTTAATCACAGATACGCAGTATTTT. Its protein product is CASSLITDTQYF. The whole variable domain, remainder taken from reference TRBV7-6 and TRBJ2-3, is GAGVSQSPRYKVTKRGQDVALRCDPISGHVSLYWYRQALGQGPEFLTYFNYEAQQDKSGLPNDRFSAERPEGSISTLTIQRTEQRDSAMYRCASSLITDTQYFGPGTRLTVL.

In its sample, this clonotype was seen many times. The rearrangement joins TRBV7-6 to TRBJ1-1; unclear D gene. Germline assignment: CDR1 SGHVS and CDR2 FNYEAQ. Deletions cut 5 bases from V and 10 bases from J, with 14 bases between. The CDR3 extends over 12 amino acids. The CDR3 nucleotides are TGTGCCAGCAGCCCCGGACTGGTTGGAGCTTTCTTT. This gives the protein CASSPGLVGAFF.

This clonotype came up many times. The rearrangement uses TRBV6-1 and TRBJ1-5; the D gene is possibly TRBD1 (6 bases). This CDR3 has 14 residues. Trimming took off 6 bases at V and 3 bases at J, with 12 bases between the two ends. Germline V gene data show CDR1 as MNHNS and CDR2 as SASEGT. The CDR3 nucleotides are TGTGCCAGCAGGCCGACAGGACTCAATCAGCCCCAGCATTTT. As protein: CASRPTGLNQPQHF.

At least ten counts were recorded for this clonotype. The chain uses TRBV12-3 or TRBV12-4 and TRBJ2-7, with 14 positions matching TRBD2. The CDR3 consists of 14 residues. With V trimmed by 7 bases and J by 7 bases, 6 bases remained unmatched. CDR3 loop: CASTPTSGRGEQYF. The CDR3 DNA reads as TGTGCCAGCACCCCGACTAGCGGGAGGGGGGAGCAGTACTTC.

This clonotype came up many times. The chain is built from TRBV5-5 and TRBJ2-7; TRBD1 agrees at 8 bases. The germline V gene has CDR1 SGHKS and CDR2 YYEKEE (reference sequence). The trim removed 4 bases at V and 9 bases at J, leaving 9 bases unmatched. The CDR3 is 13 amino acids. The CDR3 region is CASSMGTGIVQYF. The CDR3 nucleotides are TGTGCCAGCAGCATGGGGACAGGTATCGTGCAGTACTTC.

This clonotype was seen repeatedly, ten times or more. This chain uses TRBV10-3 with TRBJ1-1, with unresolved D. Germline CDR1 is ENHRY and CDR2 is SYGVKD. The germline V and J ends were trimmed by 4 bases and 10 bases, with 13 bases remaining between them. This CDR3 spans 12 amino acids. CDR3 in amino acids: CAISGRNTSAFF. As DNA, the CDR3 is TGTGCCATCAGTGGCCGAAACACGTCAGCTTTCTTT.

The table lists this clonotype with a few counts. V is TRBV5-1 and J is TRBJ2-2, with 13 bases that match TRBD2. J gave up 0 bases and V 0 bases, and 8 bases lay outside the gene matches. CDR3 length: 20 residues. Per the germline V gene, CDR1 is SGHRS and CDR2 is YFSETQ. The CDR3 sequence is CASSLVRGLAGPPNTGELFF. CDR3 sequence (DNA): TGCGCCAGCAGCTTGGTCCGGGGACTAGCGGGGCCACCGAACACCGGGGAGCTGTTTTTT.

In this sample, this clonotype turned up many times. The chain has TRBV2 and TRBJ1-1; D call uncertain. The CDR3 spans 13 residues. Deletions cut 5 bases from V and 0 bases from J, with 7 bases between. Germline V gene data show CDR1 as SNHLY and CDR2 as FYNNEI. This chain's CDR3 is CASSREMNTEAFF. For the CDR3, the DNA is TGTGCCAGCAGTAGAGAGATGAACACTGAAGCTTTCTTT.

This clonotype was picked up many times. The CDR3 sequence: CASSSGTGSSYEQYF. CDR3 DNA sequence: TGTGCCAGCAGTTCCGGGACGGGAAGCTCCTACGAGCAGTACTTC. The chain combines TRBV6-6 with TRBJ2-7; either TRBD1 or TRBD2 may supply D (5 bases each). This CDR3 contains 15 residues. Germline assignment: CDR1 MNHNY and CDR2 SVGAGI (reference sequence). Deletions cut 4 bases from V and 0 bases from J, with 13 bases between.

This clonotype was counted between two and nine times. The gene calls are TRBV27 and TRBJ2-7; weak D call: TRBD1 (6 bases). The CDR3 contains 15 residues. Looked up from germline, CDR1 is MNHEY and CDR2 is SMNVEV (reference sequence). V was trimmed by 6 bases and J by 1 base, leaving 16 bases between them. In nucleotides, the CDR3 is TGTGCCAGCAGCCTCACAGGGACGGCATCCTACGAGCAGTACTTC. Protein sequence: CASSLTGTASYEQYF.